The TCR beta chain under discussion was sequenced for a study of blood T cells in healthy people across ages. Overall study findings and caveats: Because donor CMV status was unknown, expanded clonotype changes were possibly confounded.

For the second PCR, which ran for about 6 to 11 cycles, a sample-barcoded 5' primer and a J-beta primer mix were used. Each cDNA molecule, via a template-switch adaptor with 12 random nucleotides, was tagged. One entry per CDR3 protein results from TCRdb running MiXCR on the 5' RACE reads. This sample has some 1.5 million distinct CDR3 sequences, with about 28% found just once. The total RNA that was extracted per sample amounted to at least 5 micrograms. V shed 3 bases and J 3 bases; nucleotides not matched to a gene: 11. The CDR3 contains 16 residues. The germline V gene has CDR1 SGHRS and CDR2 YFSETQ. This clonotype was detected a few times. Its antigen is currently unknown.

The origin of this receptor is a woman in her 30s in good health. The sequencing sample was made of blood. This rearrangement joins TRBV5-1 to TRBJ2-7; 8 bases fit TRBD2. The CDR3 here is CASSSVVTSGIYEQYF. DNA for the CDR3: TGCGCCAGCAGCTCCGTGGTAACTAGCGGAATCTACGAGCAGTACTTC.